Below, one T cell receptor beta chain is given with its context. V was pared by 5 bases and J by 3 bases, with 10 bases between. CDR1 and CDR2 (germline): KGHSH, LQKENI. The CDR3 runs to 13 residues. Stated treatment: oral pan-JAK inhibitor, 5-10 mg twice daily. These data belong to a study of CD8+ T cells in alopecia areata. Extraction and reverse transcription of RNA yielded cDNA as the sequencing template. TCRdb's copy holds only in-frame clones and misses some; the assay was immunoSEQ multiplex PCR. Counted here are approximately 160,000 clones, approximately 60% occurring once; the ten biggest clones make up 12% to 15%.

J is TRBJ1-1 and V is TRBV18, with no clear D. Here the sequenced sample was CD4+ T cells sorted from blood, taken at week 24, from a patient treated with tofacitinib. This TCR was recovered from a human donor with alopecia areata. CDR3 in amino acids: CASSANGDTEAFF. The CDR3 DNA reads TGTGCCAGCTCAGCAAATGGGGACACTGAAGCTTTCTTT.